Listed below are T cell receptor beta chains from one sample, sequenced in a study of cytomegalovirus exposure and HLA in healthy donors. Some clones are missing from TCRdb's copy, which holds only in-frame ones; the method was immunoSEQ multiplex PCR. Among about 170,000 clones, approximately 79% were seen once, and the ten largest hold under 3%. The material sequenced was PBMCs. These receptors were taken from a male donor in good health and CMV-seronegative. Both conserved end residues are part of each CDR3. Fields, in order: CDR3 DNA, CDR3 protein, clone size, V gene, D gene, J gene. The D gene is left open where the match is weak. Expanded clones are given a class, and other clones once, few, many or no size at all.

CDR3nt: TGTGCCAGTAGCCGGGCCGAGGGCGGGGAAGGCTACACCTTC
CDR3aa: CASSRAEGGEGYTF
abundance: once
v_gene: TRBV19
d_gene: -
j_gene: TRBJ1-2

CDR3nt: TGTGCCAGCAGTGAAGCCGCGAGTCGGTTCTATGGCTACACCTTC
CDR3aa: CASSEAASRFYGYTF
abundance: few
v_gene: TRBV2
d_gene: -
j_gene: TRBJ1-2

CDR3nt: TGTGCCAGCAATAACCGTCTAGCCGGTGATACGCAGTATTTT
CDR3aa: CASNNRLAGDTQYF
abundance: -
v_gene: TRBV28
d_gene: -
j_gene: TRBJ2-3

CDR3nt: TGCAGCTCGACCCGGGACAGGGGGGACAATGAGCAGTTCTTC
CDR3aa: CSSTRDRGDNEQFF
abundance: few
v_gene: TRBV29-1
d_gene: TRBD1
j_gene: TRBJ2-1

CDR3nt: TGTGCCAGCAGCCCGGGGGTGGTGGAAGAGACCCAGTACTTC
CDR3aa: CASSPGVVEETQYF
abundance: -
v_gene: TRBV5-8
d_gene: -
j_gene: TRBJ2-5

CDR3nt: TGTGCCAGCAGTTACTCGAGTCTCGGGCAGCCCCAGCATTTT
CDR3aa: CASSYSSLGQPQHF
abundance: -
v_gene: TRBV6-6
d_gene: -
j_gene: TRBJ1-5

CDR3nt: TGTGCCAGCAGCTTAGTAATTTTCCAGCCCCAGCATTTT
CDR3aa: CASSLVIFQPQHF
abundance: -
v_gene: TRBV7-2
d_gene: -
j_gene: TRBJ1-5

CDR3nt: TGTGCCAGCAGTTTCGGTCATAATCAGCCCCAGCATTTT
CDR3aa: CASSFGHNQPQHF
abundance: -
v_gene: TRBV27
d_gene: -
j_gene: TRBJ1-5

CDR3nt: TGTGCCAGCAGTTCTGGACAGGGGTACGCCTATGGCTACACCTTC
CDR3aa: CASSSGQGYAYGYTF
abundance: -
v_gene: TRBV28
d_gene: TRBD1
j_gene: TRBJ1-2

CDR3nt: TGCAGCGTTAACAGGGAGTGGGACTATGGCTACACCTTC
CDR3aa: CSVNREWDYGYTF
abundance: once
v_gene: TRBV29-1
d_gene: -
j_gene: TRBJ1-2

CDR3nt: TGTGCCAGCAGTTTCGGGGGGGAGACCCAGTACTTC
CDR3aa: CASSFGGETQYF
abundance: few
v_gene: TRBV6-5
d_gene: TRBD2
j_gene: TRBJ2-5

CDR3nt: TGTGCCAGCAGTTACCACACAGACTATGGCTACACCTTC
CDR3aa: CASSYHTDYGYTF
abundance: -
v_gene: TRBV6-5
d_gene: -
j_gene: TRBJ1-2

CDR3nt: TGCGCCAGCAGCTTGCCACAGGGGAATCTGGGGGCCAACGTCCTGACTTTC
CDR3aa: CASSLPQGNLGANVLTF
abundance: -
v_gene: TRBV5-1
d_gene: TRBD1
j_gene: TRBJ2-6

CDR3nt: TGCGCCAGCAGCTATCGTTCGGGGACACGGCTTGGGACCCAGTACTTC
CDR3aa: CASSYRSGTRLGTQYF
abundance: -
v_gene: TRBV5-1
d_gene: -
j_gene: TRBJ2-5

CDR3nt: TGCGCCAGCAGCTCGGAAAGGGGGCTCGAGCAGTACTTC
CDR3aa: CASSSERGLEQYF
abundance: once
v_gene: TRBV5-1
d_gene: TRBD1
j_gene: TRBJ2-7

CDR3nt: TGTGCCAGCAGCTTAGGTCCCCGCGGGGATCAGCCCCAGCATTTT
CDR3aa: CASSLGPRGDQPQHF
abundance: once
v_gene: TRBV5-5
d_gene: -
j_gene: TRBJ1-5

CDR3nt: TGTGCCAGCAGCGTAGGAGGGTCGGAGGGGACCCAGTACTTC
CDR3aa: CASSVGGSEGTQYF
abundance: once
v_gene: TRBV9
d_gene: -
j_gene: TRBJ2-5

CDR3nt: TGTGCCAGCAGCTTAGTGATTCTACGGGCAACTAATGAAAAACTGTTTTTT
CDR3aa: CASSLVILRATNEKLFF
abundance: -
v_gene: TRBV7-9
d_gene: -
j_gene: TRBJ1-4

CDR3nt: TGCGCCAGCAGCCCCTTTTCGAACACTGAAGCTTTCTTT
CDR3aa: CASSPFSNTEAFF
abundance: -
v_gene: TRBV5-1
d_gene: -
j_gene: TRBJ1-1

CDR3nt: TGTGCCAGCAGTGTCTCTAGGCTATCAACAGATACGCAGTATTTT
CDR3aa: CASSVSRLSTDTQYF
abundance: -
v_gene: TRBV6-1
d_gene: -
j_gene: TRBJ2-3

CDR3nt: TGCGCCAGCAGCCCCGGTGAGCATAGCAATCAGCCCCAGCATTTT
CDR3aa: CASSPGEHSNQPQHF
abundance: -
v_gene: TRBV5-1
d_gene: -
j_gene: TRBJ1-5

CDR3nt: TGTGCCAGCAGTCGAACACCAAATCAGCCCCAGCATTTT
CDR3aa: CASSRTPNQPQHF
abundance: -
v_gene: TRBV5-5
d_gene: -
j_gene: TRBJ1-5

CDR3nt: TGTGCCTGGAGTGTACAAAGGGGTCTGGACGAGTTCTTC
CDR3aa: CAWSVQRGLDEFF
abundance: -
v_gene: TRBV30
d_gene: -
j_gene: TRBJ2-1

CDR3nt: TGCGCCAGCAGCCCCTGGACTAGCGGGGGGGACACAGATACGCAGTATTTT
CDR3aa: CASSPWTSGGDTDTQYF
abundance: once
v_gene: TRBV4-1
d_gene: TRBD2
j_gene: TRBJ2-3

CDR3nt: TGTGCCAGCAGTTACCCCGGACTAGCGGGGGGAGAGACCCAGTACTTC
CDR3aa: CASSYPGLAGGETQYF
abundance: -
v_gene: TRBV6-6
d_gene: TRBD2
j_gene: TRBJ2-5

CDR3nt: TGTGCCTGGAGCCGGGGGGGGTTGAGCTCCTATAATTCACCCCTCCACTTT
CDR3aa: CAWSRGGLSSYNSPLHF
abundance: -
v_gene: TRBV30
d_gene: -
j_gene: TRBJ1-6

CDR3nt: TGTGCCAGCAGCAGCCGGACAGGAATTGATCAGCCCCAGCATTTT
CDR3aa: CASSSRTGIDQPQHF
abundance: -
v_gene: TRBV7-2
d_gene: TRBD1
j_gene: TRBJ1-5

CDR3nt: TGCGCCAGCAGCTTGCGGTCCCTGAATGAGCAGTTCTTC
CDR3aa: CASSLRSLNEQFF
abundance: -
v_gene: TRBV5-1
d_gene: -
j_gene: TRBJ2-1

CDR3nt: TGTGCCAGCAGCTTCGACAGGGACTATGGCTACACCTTC
CDR3aa: CASSFDRDYGYTF
abundance: once
v_gene: TRBV7-2
d_gene: TRBD1
j_gene: TRBJ1-2

CDR3nt: TGTGCCAGCAGCCTAGGCGGGCCCGGCGCTTTCTTT
CDR3aa: CASSLGGPGAFF
abundance: -
v_gene: TRBV11-2
d_gene: -
j_gene: TRBJ1-1

CDR3nt: TGTGCCAGTAGTATAGCCGTGACCCTAAACGGGGTCTATGGCTACACCTTC
CDR3aa: CASSIAVTLNGVYGYTF
abundance: few
v_gene: TRBV19
d_gene: -
j_gene: TRBJ1-2

CDR3nt: TGTGCCAGCAGTGTCCCCGGACAGGGGGCCCCAGATACGCAGTATTTT
CDR3aa: CASSVPGQGAPDTQYF
abundance: -
v_gene: TRBV25-1
d_gene: TRBD1
j_gene: TRBJ2-3

CDR3nt: TGTGCCAGCAGCAAGACAGGGGGCCGGACTGAAGCTTTCTTT
CDR3aa: CASSKTGGRTEAFF
abundance: -
v_gene: TRBV7-9
d_gene: TRBD1
j_gene: TRBJ1-1

CDR3nt: TGTGCCAGCAGCTTAATGGGACAGGGGGCCACAGATACGCAGTATTTT
CDR3aa: CASSLMGQGATDTQYF
abundance: once
v_gene: TRBV7-9
d_gene: TRBD1
j_gene: TRBJ2-3

CDR3nt: TGTGCCAGCAGTGCCCGAGGATTAATGCCAAATGAAAAACTGTTTTTT
CDR3aa: CASSARGLMPNEKLFF
abundance: few
v_gene: TRBV6-1
d_gene: -
j_gene: TRBJ1-4

CDR3nt: TGTGCCAGCAGTGAACAAGGACAGGAGACCTACGAGCAGTACTTC
CDR3aa: CASSEQGQETYEQYF
abundance: -
v_gene: TRBV2
d_gene: TRBD1
j_gene: TRBJ2-7

CDR3nt: TGCGCCAGCGGCGACAGGCATCAGCCCCAGCATTTT
CDR3aa: CASGDRHQPQHF
abundance: -
v_gene: TRBV10-2
d_gene: -
j_gene: TRBJ1-5

CDR3nt: TGTGCCACCAGCACAGGAGGGCTCCAGACTGAAGCTTTCTTT
CDR3aa: CATSTGGLQTEAFF
abundance: -
v_gene: TRBV15
d_gene: -
j_gene: TRBJ1-1

CDR3nt: TGTGCCAGCAGTTTGTCGAAGTGGGCCTGGCGAACTAATGAAAAACTGTTTTTT
CDR3aa: CASSLSKWAWRTNEKLFF
abundance: few
v_gene: TRBV27
d_gene: -
j_gene: TRBJ1-4

CDR3nt: TGTGCCAGTAGTATAGGGCGGGACACCGGGGAGCTGTTTTTT
CDR3aa: CASSIGRDTGELFF
abundance: -
v_gene: TRBV19
d_gene: -
j_gene: TRBJ2-2

CDR3nt: TGTGCCAGCTCACCCGCGGGAGTCAACTATGGCTACACCTTC
CDR3aa: CASSPAGVNYGYTF
abundance: -
v_gene: TRBV18
d_gene: -
j_gene: TRBJ1-2

CDR3nt: TGTGCCAGCAGCGAGTTAGGGGGACCGGCGAATGGCTACACCTTC
CDR3aa: CASSELGGPANGYTF
abundance: -
v_gene: TRBV7-9
d_gene: -
j_gene: TRBJ1-2

CDR3nt: TGTGCCAGCAGTTTCCGGAACACCGGGGAGCTGTTTTTT
CDR3aa: CASSFRNTGELFF
abundance: -
v_gene: TRBV27
d_gene: -
j_gene: TRBJ2-2

CDR3nt: TGTGCCAGCAGTGAAGGGACAGGCCTGTATCCTGGGGCCAACGTCCTGACTTTC
CDR3aa: CASSEGTGLYPGANVLTF
abundance: few
v_gene: TRBV2
d_gene: TRBD1
j_gene: TRBJ2-6

CDR3nt: TGTGCCAGCAGCCCTCCCGGGACACCGAACAATGAGCAGTTCTTC
CDR3aa: CASSPPGTPNNEQFF
abundance: -
v_gene: TRBV7-9
d_gene: -
j_gene: TRBJ2-1

CDR3nt: TGTGCCAGCAGCCAGGTCGGAAATGAGCAGTTCTTC
CDR3aa: CASSQVGNEQFF
abundance: -
v_gene: TRBV13
d_gene: -
j_gene: TRBJ2-1

CDR3nt: TGCGCCAGCAGCGGCGGACAGTTGAACACTGAAGCTTTCTTT
CDR3aa: CASSGGQLNTEAFF
abundance: -
v_gene: TRBV5-1
d_gene: -
j_gene: TRBJ1-1

CDR3nt: TGTGCCAGCAGCTTAGGGAGTGAAGCTTTCTTT
CDR3aa: CASSLGSEAFF
abundance: -
v_gene: TRBV7-9
d_gene: -
j_gene: TRBJ1-1

CDR3nt: TGCAGCGTGACGGGGGTACCAAACACAGATACGCAGTATTTT
CDR3aa: CSVTGVPNTDTQYF
abundance: -
v_gene: TRBV29-1
d_gene: -
j_gene: TRBJ2-3

CDR3nt: TGTGCCAGCAGTGCGACAGGTACAGGGAATTCACCCCTCCACTTT
CDR3aa: CASSATGTGNSPLHF
abundance: -
v_gene: TRBV2
d_gene: -
j_gene: TRBJ1-6

CDR3nt: TGTGCCAGCAGTTTACAAAGCAATCAGCCCCAGCATTTT
CDR3aa: CASSLQSNQPQHF
abundance: -
v_gene: TRBV27
d_gene: -
j_gene: TRBJ1-5

CDR3nt: TGCGCCAGCAGCAAAAGGACAGGGGAGAATGAGCAGTTCTTC
CDR3aa: CASSKRTGENEQFF
abundance: -
v_gene: TRBV5-1
d_gene: TRBD1
j_gene: TRBJ2-1

CDR3nt: TGCGCCAGCAGCAGACCAGGGAAATCCTACGAGCAGTACTTC
CDR3aa: CASSRPGKSYEQYF
abundance: -
v_gene: TRBV5-1
d_gene: -
j_gene: TRBJ2-7